One T cell receptor beta chain is described in this entry. When the RNA was reverse transcribed, random hexamers were used with an input of about 0.45 to 1 ug. The amplification used immunoSEQ multiplex PCR on TCR beta CDR3; it spanned 54 Vbeta and 13 Jbeta. One entry per CDR3 protein, called by TCRdb with MiXCR from the immunoSEQ multiplex PCR reads. In the table there are 95,000 to 150,000 distinct CDR3 sequences, over 85% of which are singletons. Sequencing of TCR beta was carried out in blood CD8+ and CD4+ T cells. This sample was taken from a study of CD8 T cells in Susac syndrome. CDR1 and CDR2 from the germline V gene are SEHNR and FQNEAQ (reference sequence). The CDR3 is 15 residues long. Deletions cut 5 bases from V and 1 base from J, with 14 bases between.

The V call is TRBV7-9, the J call TRBJ1-1; D possibly corresponds to TRBD1 (5 bases). This sequence was found in a human donor with multiple sclerosis. Sequenced material: CD8+ T cells from PBMCs. CDR3 coding DNA: TGTGCCAGCAGCCGGCGATGGGGGTGGAACACTGAAGCTTTCTTT. This gives the protein CASSRRWGWNTEAFF.